Described below is a single TCR beta chain sequence and its context. Donors came from a validation cohort of approximately 110 subjects, distinct from the first 666-subject cohort. Assay used: immunoSEQ multiplex PCR; TCRdb lists only in-frame clones, some missing. The sample holds roughly 90,000 clones, around 85% seen once. The CDR3 length is 12 residues. V gave up 10 bases and J gave up 5 bases, with 14 bases separating them. CDR1 is SNHLY, CDR2 FYNNEI, per germline. The entry originates in a study of cytomegalovirus exposure and HLA in healthy donors. This sequence was found in a man younger than 30 in good health and CMV-seropositive. The V call is TRBV2, the J call TRBJ1-1; no reliable D call. Specimen: PBMCs. CDR3 nucleotide sequence: TGTGCCACACAGAGGGCGGGGACTGAAGCTTTCTTT. Its protein is CATQRAGTEAFF. Filled out from reference TRBV2 and TRBJ1-1, the complete variable domain reads EPEVTQTPSHQVTQMGQEVILRCVPISNHLYFYWYRQILGQKVEFLVSFYNNEISEKSEIFDDQFSVERPDGSNFTLKIRSTKLEDSAMYFCATQRAGTEAFFGQGTRLTVV.